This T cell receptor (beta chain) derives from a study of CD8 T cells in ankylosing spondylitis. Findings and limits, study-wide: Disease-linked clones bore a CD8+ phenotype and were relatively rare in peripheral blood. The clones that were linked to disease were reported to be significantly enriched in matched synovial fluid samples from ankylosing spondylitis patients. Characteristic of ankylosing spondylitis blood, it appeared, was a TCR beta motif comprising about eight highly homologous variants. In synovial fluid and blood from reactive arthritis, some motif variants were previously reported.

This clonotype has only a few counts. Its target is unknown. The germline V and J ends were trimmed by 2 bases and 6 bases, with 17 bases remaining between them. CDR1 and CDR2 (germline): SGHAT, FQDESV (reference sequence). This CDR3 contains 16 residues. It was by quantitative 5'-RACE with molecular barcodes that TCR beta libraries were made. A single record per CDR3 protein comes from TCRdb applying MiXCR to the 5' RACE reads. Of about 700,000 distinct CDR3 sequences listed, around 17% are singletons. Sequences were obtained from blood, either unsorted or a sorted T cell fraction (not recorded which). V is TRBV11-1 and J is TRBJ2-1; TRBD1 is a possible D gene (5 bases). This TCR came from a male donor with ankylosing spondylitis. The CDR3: CASSLNLGQRINEQFF. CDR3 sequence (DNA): TGTGCCAGCAGCTTAAATCTTGGACAACGGATCAATGAGCAGTTCTTC. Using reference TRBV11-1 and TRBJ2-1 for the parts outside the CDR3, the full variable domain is EAEVAQSPRYKITEKSQAVAFWCDPISGHATLYWYRQILGQGPELLVQFQDESVVDDSQLPKDRFSAERLKGVDSTLKIQPAELGDSAMYLCASSLNLGQRINEQFFGPGTRLTVL.